The 24 T cell receptor beta chains below were found in one sample sequenced in a study of T-cell memory formation after mild COVID-19. TCRdb re-derived calls from the 5' RACE reads in MiXCR, one entry per CDR3 protein. The profile shows 200,000 to 300,000 distinct CDR3 sequences, around a tenth of them singletons. The sequenced sample was PBMCs or a T cell subset sorted from them (not recorded which). All receptors come from a man between 18 and 29 years old who had mild COVID-19 (a few samples of this study predate the infection). Cell type and time point are not known.

This clonotype was picked up a small number of times. The V and J genes are TRBV24-1 and TRBJ2-3; 7 bases line up with TRBD1. The CDR3 sequence is 16 residues long. Trimming took 3 bases from V and 1 from J; bases not matched to a gene: 6. Germline V gene lookup returns CDR1 KGHDR and CDR2 SFDVKD. The CDR3 loop is CATSDGQGEGTDTQYF. The CDR3, as DNA: TGTGCCACCAGTGATGGGCAGGGGGAAGGCACAGATACGCAGTATTTT.

There are a few counts of this clonotype. Here the CDR3 DNA reads TGCAGCGTCGAACTGGATAGGGGATTAGAAGCTTTCTTT. It yields the protein CSVELDRGLEAFF. The chain couples TRBV29-1 to TRBJ1-1; weak D call: TRBD1 (5 bases). Germline assignment: CDR1 SQVTM and CDR2 ANQGSEA. CDR3 length: 13 residues. With 6 bases removed from V and 8 bases from J, the gap between germline ends came to 19 bases.

In its sample, this clonotype was seen a few times. The CDR3 spells CASSRVATNEKLFF. DNA of the CDR3: TGTGCCAGCAGCAGGGTGGCAACTAATGAAAAACTGTTTTTT. V gene TRBV12-3 or TRBV12-4 combines with J gene TRBJ1-4, with D tentatively TRBD1 (5 bases). V gave up 6 bases and J gave up 0 bases, with 8 bases separating them. The CDR3 consists of 14 residues.

This clonotype was seen a few times. The chain carries TRBV18 and TRBJ2-7; TRBD2 might be the D (6 bases). From germline, CDR1 is KGHSH and CDR2 LQKENI. Trimming pared 8 bases from V and 0 bases from J, leaving 17 bases between. This CDR3 comprises 15 residues. The CDR3 DNA is TGTGCCAGCGCAGTAGCGGCAGGAAGCTCCTACGAGCAGTACGTC. Translated, it gives CASAVAAGSSYEQYV.

The chain joins TRBV7-3 to TRBJ2-5, with 10 bases that match TRBD2. Germline lookup yields CDR1 SGHTA and CDR2 FQGTGA. The J segment lost 5 bases and the V segment lost 4 bases, leaving 7 bases of the junction unmatched. CDR3 length: 15 amino acids. The chain's CDR3 is CASSSSGGARETQYF. In DNA form, the CDR3 reads TGTGCCAGCAGCTCAAGCGGGGGGGCCAGGGAGACCCAGTACTTC.

The chain carries TRBV4-3 and TRBJ2-1; D is perhaps TRBD1 or TRBD2 (6 bases each). This CDR3 region has 17 residues. Germline assignment: CDR1 LGHNA and CDR2 YSLEER. V lost 2 bases, J lost 5 bases, and 19 bases lay in between. CDR3 region: CASSQRATVGGHNEQFF. The DNA for the CDR3 is TGCGCCAGCAGCCAAAGGGCCACCGTGGGGGGCCACAATGAGCAGTTCTTC.

This clonotype was counted only a few times. The chain combines TRBV7-2 with TRBJ2-3; D may be TRBD1 or TRBD2 (5 bases each). The germline V and J ends were trimmed by 6 bases and 8 bases, with 27 bases remaining between them. The germline CDR1 and CDR2 sequences are SGHTA and FQGNSA. This CDR3 has 17 residues. CDR3 nucleotides: TGTGCCAGCAGAGTGAAGGGCAGGGCTAGTTTCGGAGGTACGCAGTATTTT. Translating it yields CASRVKGRASFGGTQYF.

J is TRBJ2-5 and V is TRBV12-3 or TRBV12-4; D may be TRBD2 (5 bases). There are 14 residues in the CDR3. The V and J ends lost 6 bases and 4 bases respectively, with 15 bases between them. The CDR3 is CASSRSGVRETQYF. The CDR3 region has the DNA TGTGCCAGCAGCCGCTCCGGGGTCCGAGAGACCCAGTACTTC.

This clonotype was seen a few times. This rearrangement joins TRBV12-3 or TRBV12-4 to TRBJ2-2; the D call may be TRBD1 or TRBD2 (5 bases each). Trimming left V 4 bases short and J 0 bases short, with 9 bases between. The CDR3 is made up of 15 amino acids. The chain's CDR3 is CASSWGPPNTGELFF. The CDR3 DNA is TGTGCCAGCAGTTGGGGACCGCCGAACACCGGGGAGCTGTTTTTT.

A few counts support this clonotype. CDR3 sequence: CASSLARGSWGGGPDYNEQFF. The CDR3 DNA reads as TGCGCCAGCAGCTTGGCTCGTGGGTCATGGGGCGGGGGGCCAGACTACAATGAGCAGTTCTTC. The rearrangement joins TRBV5-1 to TRBJ2-1; 8 nucleotides align to TRBD2. The junction had 20 bases not matched to a gene; V was cut back by 0 bases and J by 3 bases. In germline, CDR1 is SGHRS, CDR2 YFSETQ. The CDR3 sequence is 21 residues long.

The rearrangement uses TRBV20-1 and TRBJ1-4, with D perhaps matching TRBD1 (5 bases). Trimming removed 4 bases from V and 4 bases from J, with 13 bases in between. The CDR3 extends over 14 amino acids. Germline V gene sequence: CDR1 DFQATT, CDR2 SNEGSKA (reference sequence). The CDR3, as DNA: TGCAGTGCTACCGGGGGGACCGTTAATGAAAAACTGTTTTTT. Its translation: CSATGGTVNEKLFF.

This chain's CDR3 is CASAVQGTSTDTQYF. The CDR3 DNA reads TGTGCCAGCGCTGTACAGGGGACTAGCACAGATACGCAGTATTTT. This chain joins TRBV25-1 and TRBJ2-3, with D possibly being TRBD1 (7 bases). Germline V gene sequence: CDR1 MGHDK, CDR2 SYGVNS. The CDR3 runs 15 residues. V lost 8 bases, J lost 0 bases, and 15 bases lay in between.

At least ten counts were recorded for this clonotype. J is TRBJ2-5 and V is TRBV6-5, with D hard to call. The ends were cut back, 0 bases at V and 5 bases at J, with 7 bases in the middle. This CDR3 comprises 13 residues. Germline V gives CDR1 MNHEY, CDR2 SVGAGI. The CDR3 nucleotides read TGTGCCAGCAGTTACTCGGGTTTTGAGACCCAGTACTTC. Translated, it gives CASSYSGFETQYF.

The chain carries TRBV7-2 and TRBJ2-3, with 10 nucleotides matching TRBD2. The V gene's germline CDR1 is SGHTA and CDR2 FQGNSA. V gave up 9 bases and J gave up 5 bases; unmatched junction bases: 5. The CDR3 sequence is 13 residues long. CDR3 nucleotides: TGTGCCAGTACAGCGGGGGGGGGAGATACGCAGTATTTT. Its translation is CASTAGGGDTQYF. Supplemented by reference TRBV7-2 and TRBJ2-3, the full variable domain reads GAGVSQSPSNKVTEKGKDVELRCDPISGHTALYWYRQSLGQGLEFLIYFQGNSAPDKSGLPSDRFSAERTGGSVSTLTIQRTQQEDSAVYLCASTAGGGDTQYFGPGTRLTVL.

Worth noting for this clonotype: The final CDR3 position lacks the conserved phenylalanine or tryptophan, pointing to a likely read error. Here the CDR3 DNA reads TGCAGTGCTAGAGATTCGGGACTAGCCCAAGAGACCCAGTACCTC. Protein product: CSARDSGLAQETQYL. V and J are TRBV20-1 and TRBJ2-5; TRBD2 matches 9 bases. The CDR3 is made up of 15 amino acids. Unmatched junction bases numbered 3, after V lost 0 bases and J lost 1 base. Germline loops: CDR1 DFQATT, CDR2 SNEGSKA (reference sequence).

The chain joins TRBV11-3 to TRBJ2-2; D gene uncertain. Trimming cost V 8 bases and J 5 bases, with 9 bases left between them. Germline-derived CDR1 and CDR2 are SGHNT and YENEEA. This CDR3 comprises 12 residues. The chain's CDR3 is CASGPRTGELFF. For the CDR3, the DNA is TGTGCCAGCGGCCCCCGAACCGGGGAGCTGTTTTTT.

The V gene is TRBV4-1, the J gene TRBJ2-5, with D possibly TRBD2 on 5 matching bases. Per germline, CDR1 MGHRA and CDR2 YSYEKL. This CDR3 spans 16 amino acids. The V end was cut by 1 base, the J end by 2 bases, with 14 bases between. The CDR3 spells CASSQVGGPAQETQYF. The CDR3 region has the DNA TGCGCCAGCAGCCAAGTTGGCGGGCCAGCTCAAGAGACCCAGTACTTC.

This clonotype was observed at least ten times. The J gene is TRBJ1-3, the V gene TRBV7-9; D is unclear. This CDR3 region has 13 residues. Germline CDR1 reads SEHNR; CDR2 reads FQNEAQ (reference sequence). Trimming took off 1 base at V and 4 bases at J, with 5 bases between the two ends. CDR3 nucleotides: TGTGCCAGCAGCTTAGGACACGGAAACACCATATATTTT. Translated: CASSLGHGNTIYF.

The chain has TRBV20-1 and TRBJ2-7, with D possibly called TRBD1 or TRBD2 (5 bases each). V shed 6 bases and J shed 7 bases, with 19 bases lying between them. Germline V CDR1 and CDR2: DFQATT, SNEGSKA (reference sequence). CDR3 size: 13 residues. The DNA for the CDR3 is TGCAGTGCGCGAGGGGACGTCGGCTTGGAGCAGTACTTC. Its protein product is CSARGDVGLEQYF.

V is TRBV12-3 or TRBV12-4 and J is TRBJ2-5; D possibly corresponds to TRBD1 (6 bases). This CDR3 is built from 13 residues. With 6 bases removed from V and 3 bases from J, the gap between germline ends came to 11 bases. CDR3 DNA: TGTGCCAGCAGGCAAGGACAGAAAGAGACCCAGTACTTC. Encoded protein: CASRQGQKETQYF.

The J gene is TRBJ1-5, the V gene TRBV18; TRBD1 agrees at 9 bases. With V trimmed by 2 bases and J by 5 bases, 4 bases remained unmatched. The CDR3 extends over 15 amino acids. Germline loops: CDR1 KGHSH, CDR2 LQKENI. As DNA, the CDR3 is TGTGCCAGCTCACCAGAGACAGGGGGAGATCAGCCCCAGCATTTT. As protein: CASSPETGGDQPQHF.

This clonotype appeared many times. The V gene is TRBV6-5, the J gene TRBJ1-1, with D possibly TRBD1 on 5 matching bases. The CDR3 length is 15 residues. Trimming cost V 0 bases and J 4 bases, with 12 bases left between them. The germline CDR1 and CDR2 sequences are MNHEY and SVGAGI. CDR3 in amino acids: CASSYSKGGGTEAFF. The CDR3 DNA sequence: TGTGCCAGCAGTTACTCGAAAGGTGGGGGCACTGAAGCTTTCTTT.

The CDR3, as DNA: TGTGCCAGCAGCCCTCCCTCCGGGAGACAAGAGACCCAGTACTTC. Encoded protein: CASSPPSGRQETQYF. The chain carries TRBV3-1 and TRBJ2-5; D is perhaps TRBD2 (6 bases). This CDR3 comprises 15 residues. The V and J ends lost 4 bases and 2 bases respectively, with 14 bases between them. Germline V lookup: CDR1 LGHDT, CDR2 YNNKEL (reference sequence).

This clonotype was counted only a few times. The chain recombines TRBV7-9 with TRBJ1-1; 7 positions match TRBD1. Germline trimming cut 5 bases from V and 8 bases from J; bases unmatched to any gene: 5. The CDR3 consists of 12 residues. CDR1 and CDR2 from the germline V gene are SEHNR and FQNEAQ (reference sequence). CDR3 nucleotide sequence: TGTGCCAGCAGCCATCAGGGGGGCGAAGCTTTCTTT. Translation: CASSHQGGEAFF.